A single sample gave rise to the 16 T cell receptor beta chains below, sequenced in a study of shared clonotypes between healthy human individuals. Only in-frame clones appear in the TCRdb table, and some are missing; sequencing was by immunoSEQ multiplex PCR. The data hold around 2.1 million clones, with 93% observed a single time. Cells designated naive CD8 were CD45RO-negative and were positively selected for CCR7, with terminally differentiated effector memory CD45RA+ cells excluded. The sequenced material came from naive CD8+ T cells from PBMCs. The receptor source for this set is a man between 18 and 35 years old in good health. Some clones in this sample may be carry-over from other donors' samples.

A note on this clone: Other DNA sequences in the sample encode the same CDR3. This chain links TRBV27 with TRBJ2-7; D is possibly TRBD2 (7 bases). The germline V gene encodes CDR1 MNHEY and CDR2 SMNVEV (reference sequence). The length of the CDR3 is 15 residues. V was cut by 2 bases and J by 3 bases, with 14 bases left in between. The CDR3 reads CASSLRGGGFYEQYF. The CDR3 nucleotides read TGTGCCAGCAGTTTAAGGGGAGGGGGTTTCTACGAGCAGTACTTC.

The rearrangement joins TRBV6-6 to TRBJ2-7; perhaps D is TRBD1 or TRBD2 (5 bases each). The germline V gene encodes CDR1 MNHNY and CDR2 SVGAGI (reference sequence). The CDR3 is 16 residues long. V lost 0 bases and J 3 bases, leaving 15 bases between the germline ends. CDR3 in DNA: TGTGCCAGCAGTTACTCGAAGGGACCATCATACTACGAGCAGTACTTC. Amino acid sequence: CASSYSKGPSYYEQYF.

The chain links TRBV29-1 to TRBJ1-3; TRBD1 matches at 7 bases. Germline values: CDR1 SQVTM, CDR2 ANQGSEA. The CDR3 contains 17 residues. V lost 7 bases to trimming and J lost 0 bases; unmatched junction nucleotides: 15. CDR3 sequence (DNA): TGCAGCGAGGGCAGAGGGGGCTCTATTAACTCTGGAAACACCATATATTTT. This translates into CSEGRGGSINSGNTIYF.

The rearrangement links TRBV11-2 to TRBJ2-1, with D tentatively TRBD2 (5 bases). This CDR3 has 15 residues. Germline assignment: CDR1 SGHAT and CDR2 FQNNGV. The V end lost 1 base, the J end lost 7 bases, and 14 bases lay between the germline ends. The CDR3 region has the DNA TGTGCCAGCAGCTTAGTGACTGCGGGCGATAATGAGCAGTTCTTC. This sequence encodes CASSLVTAGDNEQFF.

V gene TRBV29-1 combines with J gene TRBJ2-7; possible D gene TRBD1, 6 bases. V lost 7 bases and J lost 7, with 14 bases in between. The CDR3 is made up of 11 amino acids. Germline CDR1 is SQVTM and CDR2 is ANQGSEA. The CDR3 loop is CSADRLGEQYF. CDR3 coding DNA: TGCAGCGCCGACAGGCTTGGGGAGCAGTACTTC.

The chain has TRBV4-1 and TRBJ2-3, with D perhaps matching TRBD2 (5 bases). The CDR3 is made up of 16 amino acids. Germline CDR1 MGHRA, CDR2 YSYEKL. Trimming cost V 1 base and J 2 bases, with 13 bases left between them. Here the CDR3 DNA reads TGCGCCAGCAGCCAAGTCCCCTTAGCGAACACAGATACGCAGTATTTT. Translated: CASSQVPLANTDTQYF.

The rearrangement uses TRBV4-3 and TRBJ2-1, with 7 bases matching TRBD2. This CDR3 has 17 amino acids. Unmatched junction bases numbered 8, after V lost 3 bases and J lost 0 bases. Germline V CDR1 and CDR2: LGHNA, YSLEER. CDR3 sequence reads: CASSHFLAGRSYNEQFF. The CDR3 coding sequence is TGCGCCAGCAGCCATTTCTTAGCGGGTCGCTCCTACAATGAGCAGTTCTTC.

The rearrangement links TRBV9 to TRBJ2-7; 8 bases agree with TRBD2. The CDR3 loop spans 14 amino acids. Germline loops: CDR1 SGDLS, CDR2 YYNGEE. Trimming at V came to 3 bases and at J to 5 bases, leaving 7 bases not matched to a gene. The DNA for the CDR3 is TGTGCCAGCAGCGGCAGCGGGAGCCACAACGAGCAGTACTTC. It codes for CASSGSGSHNEQYF.

Only a few counts were recorded for this clone. The rearrangement joins TRBV30 to TRBJ1-3; TRBD1 matches 7 bases. This CDR3 is built from 12 residues. In germline, CDR1 is GTSNPN, CDR2 SVGIG (reference sequence). The V segment lost 6 bases and the J segment 7 bases; nucleotides outside the gene matches: 6. CDR3 loop: CACTGTDNTIYF. The CDR3, as DNA: TGTGCCTGCACCGGGACAGACAACACCATATATTTT.

This clone was recorded once. The rearrangement joins TRBV7-3 to TRBJ1-1; D is ambiguous. CDR3 size: 15 residues. The ends were cut back, 0 bases at V and 2 bases at J, with 10 bases in the middle. Germline V gene lookup returns CDR1 SGHTA and CDR2 FQGTGA. The CDR3 DNA sequence: TGTGCCAGCAGCTTAACTGGGGTAGTTAACACTGAAGCTTTCTTT. Encoded protein: CASSLTGVVNTEAFF. The variable domain in full, completed from reference TRBV7-3 and TRBJ1-1, reads GAGVSQTPSNKVTEKGKYVELRCDPISGHTALYWYRQSLGQGPEFLIYFQGTGAADDSGLPNDRFFAVRPEGSVSTLKIQRTERGDSAVYLCASSLTGVVNTEAFFGQGTRLTVV.

The gene calls are TRBV28 and TRBJ2-1, with 14 positions matching TRBD2. The CDR3 consists of 16 residues. After removal of 7 bases from V and 5 bases from J, the junction contained 7 bases not matched to a gene. Germline CDR1 and CDR2: MDHEN and SYDVKM. The CDR3 sequence is CASTGTSGSVDNEQFF. The CDR3 nucleotides read TGTGCCAGCACCGGGACTAGCGGGAGTGTCGACAATGAGCAGTTCTTC. Filled out from reference TRBV28 and TRBJ2-1, the complete variable domain reads DVKVTQSSRYLVKRTGEKVFLECVQDMDHENMFWYRQDPGLGLRLIYFSYDVKMKEKGDIPEGYSVSREKKERFSLILESASTNQTSMYLCASTGTSGSVDNEQFFGPGTRLTVL.

This clone was observed once. The rearrangement uses TRBV25-1 and TRBJ1-3, with no clear D. The CDR3 extends over 14 amino acids. Trimming stripped 2 bases from V and 8 bases from J, with 13 bases between. Germline V gives CDR1 MGHDK, CDR2 SYGVNS. In nucleotides, the CDR3 is TGTGCCAGCAGTGAAGGCGACTTCAGCCACACCATATATTTT. Its protein is CASSEGDFSHTIYF. The complete variable domain, with remaining parts taken from reference TRBV25-1 and TRBJ1-3, reads EADIYQTPRYLVIGTGKKITLECSQTMGHDKMYWYQQDPGMELHLIHYSYGVNSTEKGDLSSESTVSRIRTEHFPLTLESARPSHTSQYLCASSEGDFSHTIYFGEGSWLTVV.

This rearrangement joins TRBV7-8 to TRBJ1-1; D unresolved. CDR1 is SGHVS and CDR2 is FQNEAQ in the germline V gene. Trimming stripped 1 base from V and 5 bases from J, with 8 bases between. The length of the CDR3 is 13 residues. The DNA of the CDR3 is TGTGCCAGCAGCTTAGGGGTGCGGACTGAAGCTTTCTTT. Translated, it gives CASSLGVRTEAFF.

The CDR3 sequence is CASSYSVRHQETQYF. In DNA form, the CDR3 reads TGTGCCAGCAGTTACTCGGTTAGGCACCAAGAGACCCAGTACTTC. V gene TRBV6-5 combines with J gene TRBJ2-5, with no clear D. Trimming cost V 0 bases and J 0 bases, with 8 bases left between them. The germline gives CDR1 MNHEY, CDR2 SVGAGI. This CDR3 region has 15 residues.

The chain employs TRBV5-6 and TRBJ2-1, with TRBD2 identical over 7 bases. The CDR3 is 16 residues long. V dropped 0 bases and J dropped 4; count of bases not matched to a gene: 7. Germline assignment: CDR1 SGHDT and CDR2 YYEEEE. Here the CDR3 reads CASSLGAGVRYNEQFF. The CDR3 DNA reads as TGTGCCAGCAGCTTGGGGGCGGGAGTGAGATACAATGAGCAGTTCTTC.

The chain employs TRBV7-6 and TRBJ2-2; 9 nucleotides match TRBD1. The V gene's germline CDR1 is SGHVS and CDR2 FNYEAQ. V lost 3 bases to trimming and J lost 5 bases; unmatched junction nucleotides: 10. CDR3 length equals 17 residues. CDR3: CASSFGPGQGLTGELFF. CDR3 sequence (DNA): TGTGCCAGCAGCTTTGGCCCGGGACAGGGCTTAACCGGGGAGCTGTTTTTT. The full variable domain, rest sourced from reference TRBV7-6 and TRBJ2-2, is GAGVSQSPRYKVTKRGQDVALRCDPISGHVSLYWYRQALGQGPEFLTYFNYEAQQDKSGLPNDRFSAERPEGSISTLTIQRTEQRDSAMYRCASSFGPGQGLTGELFFGEGSRLTVL.